Sequencing of this T cell receptor beta chain was carried out in a study of shared clonotypes between healthy human individuals. The CDR3 has 12 amino acids. From germline, CDR1 is SGHAT and CDR2 FQNNGV. V lost 2 bases to trimming and J lost 9 bases, with 8 bases between them. The repertoire was sequenced with immunoSEQ multiplex PCR; TCRdb's copy has only in-frame clones and lacks some. The table lists hundreds of thousands of clones, about 96% of them singletons, with about 0.054% in the top ten. This receptor was identified in a woman aged 25-40 years in good health. The sample taken for sequencing was naive CD4+ T cells sorted from blood. Subset reported: CD45RA+ positively selected. The genes are TRBV11-2 and TRBJ1-5; no firm D call. The CDR3 sequence is CASSLYRGPQHF. The DNA for the CDR3 is TGTGCCAGCAGCTTATACCGAGGGCCCCAGCATTTT.